The entry that follows covers one T cell receptor beta chain sequence. Its cognate antigen is unknown. The sample originates from a study of T cell responses to AZD1222 COVID-19 vaccine. Study observations and caveats: Donors were largely white British and mainly female; clonal diversity was possibly underestimated.

Profiling relied on immunoSEQ multiplex PCR, and the TCRdb table lists in-frame clones only, not all of them. In the table there are under 200,000 clones, around 90% of which are singletons. Germline CDR1 and CDR2: PRHDT and FYEKMQ (reference sequence). The CDR3 has 17 residues. The trim removed 4 bases at V and 6 bases at J, leaving 11 bases unmatched. The receptor comes from an adult who received the MenACWY meningococcal vaccine as a control. The sample consisted of peripheral blood, taken 28 days after the second dose of the MenACWY control vaccine. The chain joins TRBV13 to TRBJ2-1; 11 positions match TRBD1. The CDR3 DNA reads TGTGCCAGCAGCTCCCTCACCGGACAGGGGGCGTTCAATGAGCAGTTCTTC. Residues: CASSSLTGQGAFNEQFF.